What follows are 32 T cell receptor beta chains derived from one specimen sequenced in a study of response to subunit inactivated influenza vaccine. One entry per CDR3 protein results from TCRdb running MiXCR on the RT-PCR reads. The table records under 550,000 distinct CDR3 sequences, 7.5% to 8.5% of them present only once. The sequences come from PBMCs from blood, collected 23 months after vaccination. The origin of the receptors is a man in his fifties or sixties who received an inactivated influenza vaccine.

This rearrangement joins TRBV12-3 or TRBV12-4 to TRBJ1-5; D is perhaps TRBD1 (6 bases). The CDR3 is 17 residues long. The V end was cut by 2 bases, the J end by 4 bases, with 18 bases between. CDR3 sequence: CASSLKALGQLNQPQHF. In DNA, the CDR3 is TGTGCCAGCAGTTTAAAAGCACTTGGACAGCTGAATCAGCCCCAGCATTTT.

This rearrangement joins TRBV15 to TRBJ1-1; tentatively, D is TRBD1 (5 bases). Germline loops: CDR1 LNHNV, CDR2 YYDKDF (reference sequence). The CDR3 consists of 18 residues. Deletions cut 2 bases from V and 3 bases from J, with 22 bases between. As DNA, the CDR3 is TGTGCCACCAGCAGAAATCGCCGAATTGGGGGGAGTGACACTGAAGCTTTCTTT. It yields the protein CATSRNRRIGGSDTEAFF.

This clonotype was counted a few times. The CDR3 reads CASALSTGELFF. In DNA, the CDR3 is TGCGCCAGCGCTTTATCCACCGGGGAGCTGTTTTTT. The chain uses TRBV5-1 and TRBJ2-2; no reliable D call. With 7 bases removed from V and 4 bases from J, the gap between germline ends came to 8 bases. Germline CDR1 SGHRS, CDR2 YFSETQ. There are 12 residues in the CDR3.

This chain connects TRBV4-1 to TRBJ2-3; no reliable D call. Germline-derived CDR1 and CDR2 are MGHRA and YSYEKL. The CDR3 has 15 amino acids. The V end lost 0 bases, the J end lost 0 bases, and 7 bases lay between the germline ends. Here the CDR3 DNA reads TGCGCCAGCAGCCAAGAGGCGCGTAGCACAGATACGCAGTATTTT. Its translation: CASSQEARSTDTQYF.

This clonotype was seen many times. The V and J genes are TRBV20-1 and TRBJ2-5, with a tentative D call TRBD2 (6 bases). This CDR3 is 13 amino acids long. Trimming removed 0 bases at V and 5 bases at J, with 10 bases between. Germline V gene data show CDR1 as DFQATT and CDR2 as SNEGSKA (reference sequence). The chain's CDR3 is CSARDAGRETQYF. The CDR3 coding sequence is TGCAGTGCTAGAGATGCGGGGAGGGAGACCCAGTACTTC.

This clonotype was counted at least ten times. The chain combines TRBV7-9 with TRBJ2-2; 8 bases fit TRBD1. The CDR3 consists of 16 residues. Germline-derived CDR1 and CDR2 are SEHNR and FQNEAQ (reference sequence). The ends lost 1 base at V and 1 base at J; junction bases unmatched: 2. The CDR3 DNA follows: TGTGCCAGCAGCTTAGTCGGACAGGGGAACACCGGGGAGCTGTTTTTT. The encoded protein is CASSLVGQGNTGELFF.

V and J are TRBV2 and TRBJ2-3; the D gene could be TRBD1 or TRBD2 (5 bases each). Germline CDR1 reads SNHLY; CDR2 reads FYNNEI. The ends were cut back, 6 bases at V and 0 bases at J, with 10 bases in the middle. The CDR3 covers 14 residues. This CDR3 is CASRKGRSTDTQYF. The CDR3 DNA reads TGTGCCAGCAGAAAGGGACGGAGCACAGATACGCAGTATTTT.

The sample holds a few counts of this clonotype. The chain is built from TRBV12-3 or TRBV12-4 and TRBJ2-1; D not certain. Trimming took off 3 bases at V and 6 bases at J, with 6 bases between the two ends. The CDR3 runs 12 residues. The CDR3 DNA reads as TGTGCCAGCAGTTTCTCGGGCAATGAGCAGTTCTTC. Translating it yields CASSFSGNEQFF.

The gene calls are TRBV3-1 and TRBJ2-3; TRBD1 matches at 8 bases. CDR1 LGHDT and CDR2 YNNKEL come from the germline V gene (reference sequence). J lost 3 bases, V lost 4 bases, and 6 bases had no gene match. This CDR3 is built from 15 residues. The CDR3 region is CASSPWTGITDTQYF. As DNA, the CDR3 is TGTGCCAGCAGCCCATGGACAGGGATAACAGATACGCAGTATTTT.

The CDR3: CASSHGSIYGYTF. CDR3 DNA sequence: TGTGCCAGCAGCCACGGTAGTATCTATGGCTACACCTTC. This chain uses TRBV7-9 with TRBJ1-2, with D unclear. The CDR3 is 13 residues long. Germline V gives CDR1 SEHNR, CDR2 FQNEAQ (reference sequence). Trimming removed 5 bases at V and 4 bases at J, with 11 bases between.

This clonotype came up a few times. This chain connects TRBV20-1 to TRBJ2-3, with 7 nucleotides matching TRBD2. J gave up 0 bases and V 5 bases, and 11 bases lay outside the gene matches. This CDR3 contains 16 residues. Germline CDR1 reads DFQATT; CDR2 reads SNEGSKA (reference sequence). CDR3 loop: CSAFLPSGTSTDTQYF. The CDR3, as DNA: TGCAGTGCTTTTCTTCCTAGCGGTACTAGCACAGATACGCAGTATTTT.

This clonotype was recorded many times. The V and J genes are TRBV4-1 and TRBJ1-1, with D uncertain. V shed 1 base and J shed 0 bases, with 15 bases lying between them. The CDR3 consists of 17 residues. Germline CDR1 and CDR2: MGHRA and YSYEKL. This CDR3 reads CASSQATPGRLNTEAFF. Here the CDR3 DNA reads TGCGCCAGCAGCCAAGCCACCCCTGGACGGTTGAACACTGAAGCTTTCTTT.

The rearrangement joins TRBV20-1 to TRBJ2-1; 10 bases fit TRBD2. The CDR3 consists of 15 residues. With 4 bases clipped from V and 6 bases from J, the junction kept 9 bases outside the gene matches. Per germline, CDR1 DFQATT and CDR2 SNEGSKA (reference sequence). The CDR3: CSATVSGRAGNEQFF. The CDR3 DNA follows: TGCAGTGCTACAGTAAGCGGGAGGGCCGGCAATGAGCAGTTCTTC.

This rearrangement joins TRBV30 to TRBJ2-3; no definite D call. The CDR3 is 13 residues long. V was pared by 1 base and J by 6 bases, with 11 bases between. From germline, CDR1 is GTSNPN and CDR2 SVGIG (reference sequence). DNA for the CDR3: TGTGCCTGGAGTGCGGTCCTTGGGGATACGCAGTATTTT. Protein: CAWSAVLGDTQYF.

This chain connects TRBV27 to TRBJ1-1, with unresolved D. Germline assignment: CDR1 MNHEY and CDR2 SMNVEV (reference sequence). The CDR3 consists of 14 residues. V was shortened by 4 bases and J by 1 base, with 10 bases between the two germline ends. The CDR3, as DNA: TGTGCCAGCAGTTCCAGGCAATGGAACACTGAAGCTTTCTTT. Protein product: CASSSRQWNTEAFF.

This clonotype was detected a few times. The genes are TRBV20-1 and TRBJ2-3, with 10 nucleotides matching TRBD2. CDR1 is DFQATT, CDR2 SNEGSKA, per germline (reference sequence). This CDR3 is 14 amino acids long. With 3 bases clipped from V and 5 bases from J, the junction kept 5 bases outside the gene matches. The CDR3 sequence is CSASSSGGGDTQYF. DNA of the CDR3: TGCAGTGCTAGTTCTAGCGGGGGTGGAGATACGCAGTATTTT.

The sample holds a few counts of this clonotype. This sequence joins TRBV11-2 and TRBJ2-1, with unresolved D. V was trimmed by 5 bases and J by 9 bases, leaving 11 bases between them. The germline CDR1 and CDR2 sequences are SGHAT and FQNNGV. The CDR3 has 12 amino acids. The CDR3 region has the DNA TGTGCCAGCAGCGCAAGGCGGTTTGAGCAGTTCTTC. Translation: CASSARRFEQFF.

This clonotype turned up a few times. The J gene is TRBJ1-2, the V gene TRBV15; D remains ambiguous. Germline-derived CDR1 and CDR2 are LNHNV and YYDKDF (reference sequence). This CDR3 has 13 residues. The ends were cut back, 1 base at V and 8 bases at J, with 11 bases in the middle. The CDR3 DNA is TGTGCCACCAGCAGAGGTACTGGGTACGGCTACACCTTC. Translation: CATSRGTGYGYTF.

In this sample, this clonotype turned up a few times. The V call is TRBV7-9, the J call TRBJ1-2; TRBD1 agrees at 7 bases. Germline assignment: CDR1 SEHNR and CDR2 FQNEAQ (reference sequence). The CDR3 spans 13 residues. V trimming: 5 bases; J trimming: 5 bases; junction bases outside the gene matches: 5. CDR3 nucleotides: TGTGCCAGCAGCCGCAGGGGGGATTATGGCTACACCTTC. Protein product: CASSRRGDYGYTF.

This clonotype was picked up many times. This chain uses TRBV5-1 with TRBJ2-5; TRBD1 matches at 7 bases. V trimming: 0 bases; J trimming: 1 base; junction bases outside the gene matches: 3. This CDR3 comprises 15 residues. Germline CDR1 is SGHRS and CDR2 is YFSETQ. CDR3: CASSLGGTVQETQYF. The CDR3 nucleotides are TGCGCCAGCAGCTTGGGAGGGACAGTCCAAGAGACCCAGTACTTC.

The chain combines TRBV19 with TRBJ2-1, with 16 bases fitting TRBD2. The germline V gene has CDR1 LNHDA and CDR2 SQIVND (reference sequence). This CDR3 contains 15 residues. J lost 12 bases, V lost 3 bases, and 5 bases had no gene match. The CDR3 reads CASSIGTSGGAVQFF. DNA of the CDR3: TGTGCCAGTAGTATCGGGACTAGCGGGGGGGCCGTGCAGTTCTTC.

This clonotype was detected ten times or more. The chain employs TRBV20-1 and TRBJ2-7; TRBD2 aligns across 14 bases. Germline CDR1 is DFQATT and CDR2 is SNEGSKA (reference sequence). V lost 3 bases to trimming and J lost 3 bases; unmatched junction nucleotides: 7. The CDR3 contains 16 residues. Here the CDR3 DNA reads TGCAGTGCTAGGGGGACTAGCGGGAGAGGAAGCTACGAGCAGTACTTC. It encodes CSARGTSGRGSYEQYF.

The chain has TRBV20-1 and TRBJ2-7; TRBD1 agrees at 12 bases. CDR1 and CDR2 (germline): DFQATT, SNEGSKA (reference sequence). This CDR3 is built from 14 residues. V lost 3 bases and J lost 7; bases outside the gene matches: 7. The CDR3 DNA is TGCAGTGCTAGCACAGGGACAGGGGGCGCAGAGCAGTACTTC. Its protein product is CSASTGTGGAEQYF.

This clonotype was recorded many times. This sequence joins TRBV11-2 and TRBJ1-2; 9 nucleotides align to TRBD1. Germline V gives CDR1 SGHAT, CDR2 FQNNGV. The CDR3 consists of 13 residues. Trimming removed 5 bases from V and 8 bases from J; junction bases left unmatched: 6. The CDR3 coding sequence is TGTGCCAGCAGCCAAGGACAGGGGAGCGGCTACACCTTC. Translating gives CASSQGQGSGYTF.

The V and J genes are TRBV10-3 and TRBJ1-2; D not certain. Germline V CDR1 and CDR2: ENHRY, SYGVKD. The CDR3 is 15 residues long. V lost 0 bases to trimming and J lost 2 bases, with 10 bases between them. The CDR3 spells CAISESPGVNYGYTF. CDR3 DNA sequence: TGTGCCATCAGTGAGTCGCCGGGCGTGAACTATGGCTACACCTTC.

The chain combines TRBV4-3 with TRBJ2-7, with D unresolved. The CDR3 totals 14 residues. V lost 0 bases, J lost 5 bases, and 11 bases lay in between. Germline values: CDR1 LGHNA, CDR2 YSLEER. CDR3 coding DNA: TGCGCCAGCAGCCAAGAACCCAGAGCCCACGAGCAGTACTTC. This codes for CASSQEPRAHEQYF.

This clonotype was found many times. The chain combines TRBV7-2 with TRBJ1-5, with D unresolved. The ends were cut back, 1 base at V and 10 bases at J, with 14 bases in the middle. Germline V gene data show CDR1 as SGHTA and CDR2 as FQGNSA. The CDR3 is made up of 14 amino acids. The CDR3 here is CASSLVFTDDPQHF. The CDR3 DNA reads as TGTGCCAGCAGCTTAGTGTTTACAGACGATCCCCAGCATTTT.

This chain joins TRBV4-1 and TRBJ2-3; TRBD1 matches 8 bases. Germline assignment: CDR1 MGHRA and CDR2 YSYEKL. The ends lost 4 bases at V and 4 bases at J; junction bases unmatched: 10. The CDR3 runs 16 residues. Here the CDR3 reads CASSRQTGTGSDTQYF. DNA of the CDR3: TGCGCCAGCAGCCGCCAAACCGGGACAGGCTCAGATACGCAGTATTTT.

This clonotype was detected only a few times. The chain is built from TRBV5-1 and TRBJ1-4; tentative D call: TRBD1 (6 bases). The germline gives CDR1 SGHRS, CDR2 YFSETQ. Trimming pared 0 bases from V and 5 bases from J, leaving 11 bases between. This CDR3 is 15 amino acids long. The CDR3 nucleotides read TGCGCCAGCAGCTTGGTGGGGGGGCAGAATGAAAAACTGTTTTTT. Its protein product is CASSLVGGQNEKLFF.

This clonotype has only a few counts. V usage is TRBV12-3 or TRBV12-4 and J usage is TRBJ1-4; D might be TRBD1 (5 bases). The V end lost 6 bases, the J end lost 8 bases, and 16 bases lay between the germline ends. The CDR3 contains 14 residues. The CDR3 DNA reads as TGTGCCAGCAGAAAAACAGGCATACGAGAAAAACTGTTTTTT. Protein product: CASRKTGIREKLFF.

This clonotype has at least ten counts. The chain couples TRBV11-2 to TRBJ2-7, with TRBD1 identical over 8 bases. The length of the CDR3 is 15 residues. Germline V lookup: CDR1 SGHAT, CDR2 FQNNGV. V gave up 1 base and J gave up 2 bases; unmatched junction bases: 4. Here the CDR3 reads CASSLARQGPYEQYF. The CDR3 DNA follows: TGTGCCAGCAGCTTAGCCCGACAGGGGCCCTACGAGCAGTACTTC.

The V and J genes are TRBV12-3 or TRBV12-4 and TRBJ2-5; tentative D call: TRBD1 (5 bases). The CDR3 is 16 residues long. The V and J ends lost 3 bases and 1 base respectively, with 15 bases between them. The CDR3 DNA reads as TGTGCCAGCAGTTTGGCTGTAGGGGAATCCCAAGAGACCCAGTACTTC. Translation gives CASSLAVGESQETQYF.